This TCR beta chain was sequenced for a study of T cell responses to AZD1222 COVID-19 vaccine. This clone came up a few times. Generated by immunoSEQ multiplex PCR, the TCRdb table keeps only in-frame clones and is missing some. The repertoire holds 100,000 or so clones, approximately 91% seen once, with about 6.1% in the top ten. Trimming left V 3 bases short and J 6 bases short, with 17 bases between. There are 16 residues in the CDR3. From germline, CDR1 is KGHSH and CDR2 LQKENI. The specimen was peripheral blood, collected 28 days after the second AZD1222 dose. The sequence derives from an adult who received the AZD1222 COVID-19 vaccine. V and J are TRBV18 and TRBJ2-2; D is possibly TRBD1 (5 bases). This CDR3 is CASSPGQGVLAGELFF. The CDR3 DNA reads TGTGCCAGCTCACCGGGCCAGGGTGTATTGGCCGGGGAGCTGTTTTTT. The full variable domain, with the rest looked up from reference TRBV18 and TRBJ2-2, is NAGVMQNPRHLVRRRGQEARLRCSPMKGHSHVYWYRQLPEEGLKFMVYLQKENIIDESGMPKERFSAEFPKEGPSILRIQQVVRGDSAAYFCASSPGQGVLAGELFFGEGSRLTVL.